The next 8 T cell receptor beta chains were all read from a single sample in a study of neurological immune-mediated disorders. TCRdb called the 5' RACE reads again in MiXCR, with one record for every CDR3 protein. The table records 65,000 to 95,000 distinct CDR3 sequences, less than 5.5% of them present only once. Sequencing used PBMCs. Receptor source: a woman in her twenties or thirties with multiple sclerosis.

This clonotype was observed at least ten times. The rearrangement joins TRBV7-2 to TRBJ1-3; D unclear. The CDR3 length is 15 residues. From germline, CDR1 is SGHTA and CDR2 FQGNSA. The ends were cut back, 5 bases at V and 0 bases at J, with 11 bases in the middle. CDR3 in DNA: TGTGCCAGCAGCCCGCTGGGGATCTCTGGAAACACCATATATTTT. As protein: CASSPLGISGNTIYF. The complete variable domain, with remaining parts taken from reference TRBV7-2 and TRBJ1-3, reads GAGVSQSPSNKVTEKGKDVELRCDPISGHTALYWYRQSLGQGLEFLIYFQGNSAPDKSGLPSDRFSAERTGGSVSTLTIQRTQQEDSAVYLCASSPLGISGNTIYFGEGSWLTVV.

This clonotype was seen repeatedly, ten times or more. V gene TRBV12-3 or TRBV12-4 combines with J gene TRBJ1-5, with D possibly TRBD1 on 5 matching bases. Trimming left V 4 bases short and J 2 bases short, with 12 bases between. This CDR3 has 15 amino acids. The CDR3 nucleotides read TGTGCCAGCAGTTCGGTAACAGGTGGCAATCAGCCCCAGCATTTT. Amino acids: CASSSVTGGNQPQHF.

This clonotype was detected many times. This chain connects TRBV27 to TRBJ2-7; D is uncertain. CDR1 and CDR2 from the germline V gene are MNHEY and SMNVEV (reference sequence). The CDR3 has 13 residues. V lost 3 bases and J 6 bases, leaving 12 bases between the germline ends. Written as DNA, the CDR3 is TGTGCCAGCAGTTTCCAAGGAGTCTCCGAGCAGTACGTC. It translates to CASSFQGVSEQYV.

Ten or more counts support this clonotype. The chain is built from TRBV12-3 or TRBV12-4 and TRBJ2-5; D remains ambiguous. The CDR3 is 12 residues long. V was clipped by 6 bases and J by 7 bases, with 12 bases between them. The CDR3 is CASSLTPGTQYF. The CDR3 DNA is TGTGCCAGCAGCTTAACCCCCGGGACCCAGTACTTC.

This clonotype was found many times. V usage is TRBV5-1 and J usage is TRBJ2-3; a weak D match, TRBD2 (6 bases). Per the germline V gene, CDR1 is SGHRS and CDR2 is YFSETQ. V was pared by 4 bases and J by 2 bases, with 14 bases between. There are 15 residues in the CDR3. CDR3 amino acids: CASSVYSGPTDTQYF. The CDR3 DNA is TGCGCCAGCAGCGTATATAGCGGCCCCACAGATACGCAGTATTTT.

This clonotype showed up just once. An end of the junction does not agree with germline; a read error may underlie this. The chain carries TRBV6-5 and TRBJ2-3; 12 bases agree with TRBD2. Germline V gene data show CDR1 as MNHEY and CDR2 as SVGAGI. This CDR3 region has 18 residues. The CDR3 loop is CASSSYPLAGGFTDTQYF. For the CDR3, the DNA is TGTGCCAGCAGTTCATACCCCCTAGCGGGAGGGTTCACAGATACACAGTATTTT.

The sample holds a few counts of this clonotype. The CDR3 sequence: CASSQGTGLGANVLTF. For the CDR3, the DNA is TGCGCCAGCAGCCAGGGGACAGGGCTTGGGGCCAACGTCCTGACTTTC. The chain carries TRBV4-1 and TRBJ2-6; 9 bases line up with TRBD1. CDR1 is MGHRA, CDR2 YSYEKL, per germline. V dropped 3 bases and J dropped 3; count of bases not matched to a gene: 3. The CDR3 extends over 16 amino acids.

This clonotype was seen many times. Written as DNA, the CDR3 is TGTGCCAGCAGCCGACTAGGCCCGGGCTACGAGCAGTACTTC. It encodes CASSRLGPGYEQYF. The V call is TRBV12-3 or TRBV12-4, the J call TRBJ2-7, with TRBD2 as a possible D gene (6 bases). This CDR3 is built from 14 residues. Trimming pared 6 bases from V and 3 bases from J, leaving 15 bases between.